These 19 T cell receptor beta chains were sequenced from one sample in a study of cytomegalovirus exposure and HLA in healthy donors. It was with 60 Vbeta and 13 Jbeta primers that the PCR ran. Produced via immunoSEQ multiplex PCR; TCRdb's table is partial and in-frame only. The table has about 130,000 clones, 79% seen once. Sequenced sample: PBMCs. Receptors originate from a man aged 18 to 30 in good health and CMV-seronegative.

In this sample, this clone turned up a few times. J is TRBJ1-1 and V is TRBV6-5; 8 nucleotides agree with TRBD1. Germline V gene sequence: CDR1 MNHEY, CDR2 SVGAGI. The V gene end was trimmed by 6 bases and the J gene end by 5 bases; junction bases not matched to a gene: 5. The CDR3 loop spans 13 amino acids. This CDR3 is CASRYRGKTEAFF. As DNA, the CDR3 is TGTGCCAGCAGGTACAGGGGGAAAACTGAAGCTTTCTTT.

The genes are TRBV10-2 and TRBJ2-7, with D possibly TRBD1 on 6 matching bases. The CDR3 sequence is 15 residues long. Germline CDR1 WSHSY, CDR2 SAAADI. Deletions cut 0 bases from V and 2 bases from J, with 11 bases between. This CDR3 reads CASSESATGTYEQYV. The DNA of the CDR3 is TGCGCCAGCAGTGAGTCAGCGACAGGTACCTACGAGCAGTACGTC.

This chain connects TRBV6-6 to TRBJ1-1; D remains unclear. The CDR3 extends over 15 amino acids. V was trimmed by 6 bases and J by 0 bases, leaving 14 bases between them. Germline values: CDR1 MNHNY, CDR2 SVGAGI (reference sequence). The CDR3 loop is CASRNERAMNTEAFF. Written as DNA, the CDR3 is TGTGCCAGCAGAAACGAGAGGGCGATGAACACTGAAGCTTTCTTT.

The genes are TRBV6-6 and TRBJ2-5, with TRBD1 as a possible D gene (5 bases). CDR1 and CDR2 from the germline V gene are MNHNY and SVGAGI (reference sequence). V was clipped by 2 bases and J by 2 bases, with 12 bases between them. The CDR3 runs to 15 residues. DNA of the CDR3: TGTGCCAGCAGTTACAGCAGGGTCGTGCAAGAGACCCAGTACTTC. Protein product: CASSYSRVVQETQYF.

Note on this clone: The same CDR3 also results from other DNA sequences found in this sample. V and J are TRBV4-3 and TRBJ2-3, with 11 bases that match TRBD2. The CDR3 is 16 amino acids. Trimming cost V 0 bases and J 4 bases; bases outside gene matches: 3. Germline V gene data show CDR1 as LGHNA and CDR2 as YSLEER. The CDR3 sequence: CASSQDLAGGPDTQYF. As DNA, the CDR3 is TGCGCCAGCAGCCAAGATCTAGCGGGGGGCCCAGATACGCAGTATTTT.

There are a few counts of this clone. This rearrangement joins TRBV25-1 to TRBJ2-3; the match to TRBD2 covers 7 bases. This CDR3 is 15 amino acids long. V was pared by 2 bases and J by 6 bases, with 8 bases of the junction left unmatched. Germline V gene data show CDR1 as MGHDK and CDR2 as SYGVNS. Here the CDR3 DNA reads TGTGCCAGCAGTGAACCCGGTAGCGGGTCTGATACGCAGTATTTT. This sequence encodes CASSEPGSGSDTQYF.

This clone was seen only once. The chain links TRBV19 to TRBJ1-3; D is unclear. The CDR3 loop spans 15 amino acids. Germline-derived CDR1 and CDR2 are LNHDA and SQIVND (reference sequence). With 3 bases removed from V and 0 bases from J, the gap between germline ends came to 9 bases. CDR3 amino acids: CASSIGTGSGNTIYF. The CDR3 DNA reads TGTGCCAGTAGTATTGGAACGGGCTCTGGAAACACCATATATTTT.

The CDR3 loop is CASSFAGNENEQFF. The CDR3 nucleotides read TGTGCCAGCAGTTTCGCCGGGAATGAGAATGAGCAGTTCTTC. The V and J genes are TRBV28 and TRBJ2-1; D may be TRBD2 (5 bases). The CDR3 covers 14 residues. V was clipped by 3 bases and J by 7 bases, with 13 bases between them. Germline V lookup: CDR1 MDHEN, CDR2 SYDVKM.

The V gene is TRBV5-1, the J gene TRBJ2-3; D call uncertain. The CDR3 runs to 14 residues. Germline lookup yields CDR1 SGHRS and CDR2 YFSETQ. V gave up 4 bases and J gave up 0 bases, with 9 bases separating them. The CDR3 nucleotides read TGCGCCAGCAGCGACAACCCTAGCACAGATACGCAGTATTTT. Its protein is CASSDNPSTDTQYF.

The genes are TRBV28 and TRBJ2-1, with 13 bases that match TRBD2. This CDR3 has 20 amino acids. Germline CDR1 and CDR2: MDHEN and SYDVKM. V trimming: 6 bases; J trimming: 8 bases; junction bases outside the gene matches: 22. The CDR3 is CASSYTPGTSGTSGIYEQFF. The CDR3 DNA is TGTGCCAGCAGCTACACACCCGGGACCTCCGGGACTAGCGGGATCTATGAGCAGTTCTTC.

The rearrangement links TRBV7-3 to TRBJ2-3, with 12 bases matching TRBD2. V trimming: 3 bases; J trimming: 1 base; junction bases outside the gene matches: 5. The CDR3 has 17 amino acids. Germline V gene lookup returns CDR1 SGHTA and CDR2 FQGTGA. The CDR3 reads CASSFSRTSGGTDTQYF. In DNA form, the CDR3 reads TGTGCCAGCAGCTTCTCTCGGACTAGCGGGGGCACAGATACGCAGTATTTT. Complete variable domain (other parts from reference TRBV7-3 and TRBJ2-3): GAGVSQTPSNKVTEKGKYVELRCDPISGHTALYWYRQSLGQGPEFLIYFQGTGAADDSGLPNDRFFAVRPEGSVSTLKIQRTERGDSAVYLCASSFSRTSGGTDTQYFGPGTRLTVL.

This chain connects TRBV2 to TRBJ2-7, with a weak D call TRBD2 (5 bases). This CDR3 has 14 residues. Trimming removed 9 bases at V and 2 bases at J, with 17 bases between. The germline gives CDR1 SNHLY, CDR2 FYNNEI. This CDR3 is CARIRASRAYEQYV. The DNA for the CDR3 is TGTGCCAGGATAAGGGCTAGCCGAGCCTACGAGCAGTACGTC.

The rearrangement uses TRBV29-1 and TRBJ2-3, with 9 bases aligning to TRBD2. In germline, CDR1 is SQVTM, CDR2 ANQGSEA. The length of the CDR3 is 11 residues. CDR3 DNA: TGCACCGGACTAGCGAAGGATACGCAGTATTTT. Amino acid sequence: CTGLAKDTQYF.

J is TRBJ2-3 and V is TRBV9, with 7 bases identical to TRBD2. CDR1 and CDR2 from the germline V gene are SGDLS and YYNGEE. The CDR3 has 14 amino acids. After removal of 2 bases from V and 7 bases from J, the junction contained 7 bases not matched to a gene. CDR3 in DNA: TGTGCCAGCAGCGTCAGCGGGATCCAAAATACGCAGTATTTT. This translates into CASSVSGIQNTQYF.

With regard to this clone: The junction departs from germline at one end; a sequencing error may be responsible. The gene calls are TRBV7-9 and TRBJ2-7; 9 bases line up with TRBD2. Germline lookup yields CDR1 SEHNR and CDR2 FQNEAQ (reference sequence). The CDR3 covers 17 residues. CDR3: CSSSLARSLGGRGEQYF. The DNA of the CDR3 is TGTTCCAGCAGCTTAGCGAGGTCGCTGGGCGGGAGGGGAGAGCAGTACTTC.

The chain has TRBV29-1 and TRBJ2-3; 9 nucleotides line up with TRBD1. This CDR3 comprises 18 residues. V shed 5 bases, J shed 8 bases, and the junction held 23 bases outside the gene matches. Germline-derived CDR1 and CDR2 are SQVTM and ANQGSEA. The CDR3 is CSVLSPGTGTKVEGTQYF. In DNA, the CDR3 is TGCAGCGTTCTATCCCCAGGGACAGGGACTAAGGTGGAGGGTACGCAGTATTTT.

The chain is built from TRBV27 and TRBJ2-1; TRBD2 aligns across 9 bases. Trimming cost V 7 bases and J 1 base; bases outside gene matches: 8. Looked up from germline, CDR1 is MNHEY and CDR2 is SMNVEV (reference sequence). There are 16 residues in the CDR3. In nucleotides, the CDR3 is TGTGCCAGCACCCTGCTGGCGGGAGGGTCCTACAATGAGCAGTTCTTC. This gives the protein CASTLLAGGSYNEQFF.

The gene calls are TRBV30 and TRBJ2-5; D possibly corresponds to TRBD2 (5 bases). The germline V gene encodes CDR1 GTSNPN and CDR2 SVGIG (reference sequence). This CDR3 has 15 residues. V lost 4 bases and J lost 3, with 18 bases in between. DNA of the CDR3: TGTGCCTGGAATCGGGGAAGGAAGGTTGAAGAGACCCAGTACTTC. Translating it yields CAWNRGRKVEETQYF.

V and J are TRBV9 and TRBJ2-2; the match to TRBD2 covers 10 bases. This CDR3 comprises 19 residues. With 4 bases clipped from V and 4 bases from J, the junction kept 16 bases outside the gene matches. Germline loops: CDR1 SGDLS, CDR2 YYNGEE. The CDR3 coding sequence is TGTGCCAGCAGCTTCAAGGGTACTAGCGGGGCGGGAGGCACCGGGGAGCTGTTTTTT. As protein: CASSFKGTSGAGGTGELFF.